This TCR beta chain was sequenced in a study of T cells in Graves' hyperthyroidism and ophthalmopathy. General observations from the study: The blood repertoire included most of the expanded thyroid clonotypes above 0.001.

CDR1 is SGHVS, CDR2 FNYEAQ, per germline. V shed 1 base, J shed 7 bases, and the junction held 7 bases outside the gene matches. The CDR3 spans 15 residues. This clonotype was seen at least ten times. Its specificity is not known. Patients aged 18 to 65 had newly diagnosed hyperthyroidism that had lasted under 2 months. The authors took PBMCs from 9.5 to 10 ml fresh peripheral blood. From RNA transcripts, TCR beta CDR3 regions were amplified. HTBI primers were the set used in a first-round RT-PCR of the TCR CDR3. TCRdb re-analysed the multiplex PCR reads in MiXCR, keeping a single row per CDR3 protein. This sample yields around 380,000 distinct CDR3 sequences, of which approximately 12% are seen a single time; 20% belongs to the top ten.

This chain joins TRBV7-6 and TRBJ1-5, with TRBD1 identical over 7 bases. Sequenced material: blood. The TCR sequence derives from a man aged 25 to 40 with Graves' hyperthyroidism that later progressed to Graves' ophthalmopathy. The CDR3 DNA reads as TGTGCCAGCAGCTTAGAACAGGGGTATGGGCAGCCCCAGCATTTT. Protein product: CASSLEQGYGQPQHF.